These T cell receptor beta chains were read from a single sample in a study of blood T cell repertoires in COVID-19. Repertoires were generated with immunoSEQ multiplex PCR, while TCRdb's copy carries only in-frame clones and drops some. The table records around 300,000 clones, approximately 88% of them present only once. Sequenced sample: peripheral blood. The receptors stem from a woman aged 40 to 55 who had recovered from COVID-19. CDR3s include the opening cysteine and the closing phenylalanine or tryptophan. The order of the fields is CDR3 protein, CDR3 DNA, J gene, D gene, clone size, CDR3 length, V gene. D genes are given only for firm matches. The listing skips clone size in some rows; elsewhere it reads once, few, many or a size class.

CASSIQGSDTGELFF TGTGCCAGTAGTATACAGGGGTCGGACACCGGGGAGCTGTTTTTT TRBJ2-2 - - 15 TRBV19
CASSRPGTAGYTF TGTGCCAGCAGTCGCCCCGGGACTGCTGGCTACACCTTC TRBJ1-2 - - 13 TRBV6-5
CATSREEVLAVETQYF TGTGCCACCAGCAGAGAGGAGGTTCTAGCCGTAGAGACCCAGTACTTC TRBJ2-5 - - 16 TRBV15
CASSHRLAGGSGEQYF TGCGCCAGCAGCCATAGACTAGCGGGAGGTAGTGGCGAGCAGTACTTC TRBJ2-7 TRBD2 - 16 TRBV4-1
CASSYSGSSGNTIYF TGTGCCAGCAGTTACTCTGGGAGCTCTGGAAACACCATATATTTT TRBJ1-3 - - 15 TRBV6-5
CASSLDHGGTSGSLEQYF TGTGCCAGCAGCTTGGACCACGGGGGGACTAGCGGGAGTCTCGAGCAGTACTTC TRBJ2-7 TRBD2 many 18 TRBV7-9
CASSTESGANVLTF TGTGCCAGCAGTACAGAGTCTGGGGCCAACGTCCTGACTTTC TRBJ2-6 - few 14 TRBV28
CASSESVAGTQYF TGCGCCAGCAGTGAGTCTGTAGCGGGTACGCAGTATTTT TRBJ2-3 TRBD2 - 13 TRBV10-1
CASSEGGQADLSNQPQHF TGTGCCAGCAGTGAAGGGGGACAGGCCGACCTGAGCAATCAGCCCCAGCATTTT TRBJ1-5 TRBD1 - 18 TRBV6-1
CASSPGVQDLQYF TGTGCCAGCTCACCAGGGGTACAGGACCTGCAGTACTTC TRBJ2-7 - - 13 TRBV18
CACLQGSSGNTIYF TGTGCCTGCTTACAGGGTAGCTCTGGAAACACCATATATTTT TRBJ1-3 - - 14 TRBV30
CASSQSSTSGGYEQYF TGTGCCAGCAGTCAAAGTTCGACTAGTGGTGGGTACGAGCAGTACTTC TRBJ2-7 - once 16 TRBV7-8
CATSDLEGRGYTF TGTGCCACCAGTGATTTGGAGGGCCGTGGCTACACCTTC TRBJ1-2 - once 13 TRBV24-1
CAISDFPTSGGPTDTQYF TGTGCCATCAGTGATTTTCCGACTAGCGGGGGGCCCACAGATACGCAGTATTTT TRBJ2-3 TRBD2 once 18 TRBV10-3
CASSPRTGEQYF TGTGCCAGCAGCCCCCGGACAGGGGAGCAGTACTTC TRBJ2-7 TRBD1 few 12 TRBV5-4
CASSSTSGTDTQYF TGCGCCAGCAGCTCGACTAGCGGCACAGATACGCAGTATTTT TRBJ2-3 TRBD2 - 14 TRBV5-1
CASSSPGQVIYEQYF TGTGCCAGCAGTTCCCCGGGACAGGTGATTTACGAGCAGTACTTC TRBJ2-7 TRBD1 - 15 TRBV27
CASSLVRLTSGRALDEQFF TGTGCCAGCAGCTTAGTAAGATTGACTAGCGGGAGGGCCCTCGATGAGCAGTTCTTC TRBJ2-1 TRBD2 - 19 TRBV7-2
CASSRRLASSYEQYF TGTGCCAGCAGCCGCCGACTAGCGAGCTCCTACGAGCAGTACTTC TRBJ2-7 TRBD2 - 15 TRBV6-5
CASSFLPGSYEQYF TGTGCCAGCAGTTTTCTACCGGGTTCCTACGAGCAGTACTTC TRBJ2-7 - - 14 TRBV27
CASSLGQGSTDTQYF TGTGCCAGCAGCTTAGGACAGGGGAGCACAGATACGCAGTATTTT TRBJ2-3 TRBD1 - 15 TRBV11-2
CASSLPLGGGDEKLFF TGTGCCAGCAGTTTACCCCTGGGAGGGGGAGATGAAAAACTGTTTTTT TRBJ1-4 - - 16 TRBV28
CASSSTGTSSNEQFF TGTGCCAGCAGCTCTACCGGGACTAGCTCCAATGAGCAGTTCTTC TRBJ2-1 TRBD2 few 15 TRBV7-2
CASSPSGQGIYYEQYF TGTGCCAGCTCACCATCGGGACAGGGGATATACTACGAGCAGTACTTC TRBJ2-7 TRBD1 once 16 TRBV18
CASSPTGTLVIHGYTF TGTGCCAGCTCACCAACGGGTACGCTTGTGATCCATGGCTACACCTTC TRBJ1-2 - - 16 TRBV18